One T cell receptor beta chain is described in this entry. This sample stems from a study of blood T cell repertoires in COVID-19. In the original workflow: Reference gene primer amplification yielded estimated nucleated cell counts. Here immunoSEQ multiplex PCR was the method, and the copy in TCRdb shows in-frame clones only, minus some. Clone size and the V and J calls come from that table; the DNA yielded D and trimming. The sample holds 300,000 to 400,000 clones, about nine tenths seen once. V was pared by 2 bases and J by 0 bases, with 7 bases between. CDR3 length: 15 residues. Germline V lookup: CDR1 MNHEY, CDR2 SVGAGI.

The TCR comes from a man over 45 with active or convalescent COVID-19. The sample was peripheral blood. The J gene is TRBJ2-2, the V gene TRBV6-5, with D hard to call. The CDR3 coding sequence is TGTGCCAGCAGTTACCAAAGCGCGAACACCGGGGAGCTGTTTTTT. This translates into CASSYQSANTGELFF.